Listed below are T cell receptor beta chains from one sample, sequenced in a study of blood T cell repertoires in COVID-19. The assay was immunoSEQ multiplex PCR, and TCRdb's table has in-frame clones only and misses some. The sample includes about 400,000 clones, about 88% of them seen just once. The sequenced material came from PBMCs or T cells enriched from blood (not recorded which). The receptors derive from a woman under 40 who had recovered from COVID-19. Both conserved end residues are part of each CDR3. Each record gives: V gene, clone size, CDR3 protein. Clone size is stated in some rows and not others, as once, few, many or a class when expanded.

TRBV19 | - | CAGSIPSGGYNEQFF
TRBV19 | - | CASSDRTGDRAYSNQPQHF
TRBV27 | - | CASTRGQGASGELFF
TRBV7-2 | - | CASSLAGGYSYNEQFF
TRBV19 | - | CASSTQGAEQFF
TRBV4-1 | - | CASRRAGGNSPLHF
TRBV6-2/TRBV6-3 | - | CASSLYHSGGLSGELFF
TRBV27 | - | CASSLALGLAGYEQFF
TRBV11-2 | - | CASSFGRTGGGTGELFF
TRBV5-1 | - | CASSLAQGTIDYGYTF
TRBV19 | - | CASSTTGGVNQPQHF
TRBV2 | - | CASSTGGNSPLHF
TRBV7-2 | - | CASSPKLLMNTEAFF
TRBV28 | few | CASSFPPRAYEQYF
TRBV27 | - | CASSSAGISYNEQFF
TRBV6-5 | once | CASNQGPDYGYTF
TRBV13 | - | CASSLGRGSSYEQYF
TRBV25-1 | - | CASSEPGAGQYYGYTF
TRBV21-1 | once | CASSRHNPKRGGLQTNTGELFF
TRBV10-3 | - | CAISESSGGAVGDTQYF
TRBV19 | - | CASRQSPLATNNEQFF
TRBV9 | - | CASSVAGVGADTQYF
TRBV28 | once | CASSSRGLAGSYEQYF
TRBV12-3/TRBV12-4 | - | CASTGDRTYEQYF
TRBV6-5 | once | CASSRTGTEAFF
TRBV5-5 | - | CASSPDHRGLLSYGYTF
TRBV5-1 | once | CASSSVDRDNSPLHF
TRBV10-3 | - | CAIRQGSNQPQHF
TRBV5-1 | - | CASSLEQGAYNTEAFF
TRBV2 | - | CASSDGPSGSYEQYF
TRBV3-1/TRBV3-2 | - | CASSQEWTTGTRGYTF
TRBV4-1 | - | CASSQIALTDTQYF
TRBV7-6 | - | CASSPGRGTGYTF
TRBV27 | - | CASSFSGASNQPQHF
TRBV3-1/TRBV3-2 | - | CASSLQREVDTQYF
TRBV25-1 | - | CASSVDPKDSYGYTF
TRBV3-1/TRBV3-2 | - | CASSRAGGETQYF
TRBV28 | few | CASRQGSEKLFF
TRBV12-3/TRBV12-4 | - | CASRLGQIQYF
TRBV6-6 | - | CASSTSSASKNIQYF